Shown below are 20 T cell receptor beta chains from a single sample sequenced in a study of cytomegalovirus exposure and HLA in healthy donors. It was with 60 Vbeta and 13 Jbeta primers that the PCR ran. The protocol was immunoSEQ multiplex PCR, while the TCRdb copy is restricted to in-frame clones and leaves out a portion. The table lists around 150,000 clones, roughly 88% of them singletons. Sequenced material: PBMCs. These receptors were obtained from a woman under 30 in good health and CMV-seronegative.

V usage is TRBV10-3 and J usage is TRBJ2-5; tentative D call: TRBD2 (6 bases). CDR1 is ENHRY and CDR2 is SYGVKD in the germline V gene. Trimming removed 3 bases at V and 4 bases at J, with 12 bases between. This CDR3 comprises 14 residues. In DNA, the CDR3 is TGTGCCATCAGTGACGGGGGAGGCGCAGAGACCCAGTACTTC. The encoded protein is CAISDGGGAETQYF.

This clone was recorded only once. The chain is built from TRBV18 and TRBJ1-4; 8 bases line up with TRBD1. With V trimmed by 4 bases and J by 10 bases, 11 bases remained unmatched. The CDR3 loop spans 15 amino acids. CDR1 and CDR2 from the germline V gene are KGHSH and LQKENI. CDR3 sequence: CASSRSQGDIGKLFF. CDR3 nucleotide sequence: TGTGCCAGCTCACGATCACAGGGGGATATCGGAAAACTGTTTTTT.

The chain combines TRBV4-2 with TRBJ2-6; D is unclear. The length of the CDR3 is 16 residues. The germline V and J ends were trimmed by 0 bases and 0 bases, with 6 bases remaining between them. Germline V lookup: CDR1 LGHNA, CDR2 YNFKEQ. CDR3 nucleotide sequence: TGTGCCAGCAGCCAAGACACCGGCTCTGGGGCCAACGTCCTGACTTTC. The encoded protein is CASSQDTGSGANVLTF.

The V gene is TRBV6-6, the J gene TRBJ1-2, with a weak D call TRBD1 (6 bases). Trimming removed 5 bases from V and 6 bases from J, with 19 bases in between. Germline CDR1 and CDR2: MNHNY and SVGAGI (reference sequence). There are 15 residues in the CDR3. The CDR3 region is CASSQGQIDNDGYTF. Here the CDR3 DNA reads TGTGCCAGCAGTCAAGGACAGATAGACAATGATGGCTACACCTTC.

The chain uses TRBV5-1 and TRBJ1-4; D perhaps matches TRBD1 (6 bases). This CDR3 comprises 14 residues. The germline CDR1 and CDR2 sequences are SGHRS and YFSETQ. The ends were cut back, 4 bases at V and 3 bases at J, with 10 bases in the middle. CDR3 DNA: TGCGCCAGCAGCGAAGGACAGCCTAATGAAAAACTGTTTTTT. Translating gives CASSEGQPNEKLFF.

This clone turned up a few times. The genes are TRBV11-3 and TRBJ2-7; the match to TRBD1 covers 8 bases. The germline gives CDR1 SGHNT, CDR2 YENEEA. The junction had 13 bases not matched to a gene; V was cut back by 2 bases and J by 1 base. This CDR3 is built from 18 residues. Written as DNA, the CDR3 is TGTGCCAGCAGCTTATATCCTCGGACAGGGTTTTCTTCCTACGAGCAGTACTTC. The encoded protein is CASSLYPRTGFSSYEQYF.

CDR3 residues: CASSLGTAGGETQYF. CDR3 bases: TGTGCCAGCAGCTTAGGGACAGCTGGGGGAGAGACCCAGTACTTC. This chain connects TRBV7-9 to TRBJ2-5, with D perhaps matching TRBD1 (6 bases). CDR1 and CDR2 from the germline V gene are SEHNR and FQNEAQ (reference sequence). This CDR3 spans 15 amino acids. The V end lost 1 base, the J end lost 4 bases, and 13 bases lay between the germline ends. Combining the CDR3 with reference TRBV7-9 and TRBJ2-5 gives the whole variable domain DTGVSQNPRHKITKRGQNVTFRCDPISEHNRLYWYRQTLGQGPEFLTYFQNEAQLEKSRLLSDRFSAERPKGSFSTLEIQRTEQGDSAMYLCASSLGTAGGETQYFGPGTRLLVL.

The chain links TRBV27 to TRBJ2-1; 11 bases are shared with TRBD1. With 2 bases clipped from V and 6 bases from J, the junction kept 6 bases outside the gene matches. This CDR3 is built from 16 residues. The germline gives CDR1 MNHEY, CDR2 SMNVEV (reference sequence). CDR3 amino acids: CASSLTPGQGGNEQFF. The CDR3 region has the DNA TGTGCCAGCAGTTTAACACCGGGACAGGGGGGCAATGAGCAGTTCTTC.

The chain combines TRBV7-9 with TRBJ2-1, with 10 bases lining up with TRBD1. CDR1 is SEHNR, CDR2 FQNEAQ, per germline (reference sequence). The CDR3 is made up of 18 amino acids. Germline trimming cut 5 bases from V and 9 bases from J; bases unmatched to any gene: 19. DNA of the CDR3: TGTGCCAGCAGCCCTTACCCTACGGGGACAGGGGTTTGGTTTGAGCAGTTCTTC. Amino acids: CASSPYPTGTGVWFEQFF.

The chain recombines TRBV19 with TRBJ2-6; TRBD1 agrees at 9 bases. Germline assignment: CDR1 LNHDA and CDR2 SQIVND (reference sequence). This CDR3 is 17 amino acids long. J lost 0 bases, V lost 1 base, and 1 base had no gene match. Here the CDR3 DNA reads TGTGCCAGTAGTATAGGGACAGGGGCCTCTGGGGCCAACGTCCTGACTTTC. It encodes CASSIGTGASGANVLTF.

This clone came up a few times. The gene calls are TRBV19 and TRBJ2-1; unclear D gene. This CDR3 region has 12 residues. The germline V gene has CDR1 LNHDA and CDR2 SQIVND (reference sequence). V was clipped by 7 bases and J by 10 bases, with 14 bases between them. The DNA of the CDR3 is TGTGCCAGTACCCTCCCCGGTAACGAGCAGTTCTTC. The encoded protein is CASTLPGNEQFF.

The chain recombines TRBV11-3 with TRBJ2-7; 7 bases align to TRBD1. This CDR3 has 15 residues. With V trimmed by 5 bases and J by 4 bases, 11 bases remained unmatched. Per germline, CDR1 SGHNT and CDR2 YENEEA. The CDR3 loop is CASSPRQGMGYEQYF. CDR3 DNA sequence: TGTGCCAGCAGCCCCCGACAGGGTATGGGGTACGAGCAGTACTTC.

The V and J genes are TRBV30 and TRBJ1-4; no clear D gene. Germline V CDR1 and CDR2: GTSNPN, SVGIG (reference sequence). The V gene lost 1 base and the J gene lost 6 bases, with 9 bases spanning the gap. There are 13 residues in the CDR3. The CDR3 region has the DNA TGTGCCTGGAGTGGCGGCCACCATGAAAAACTGTTTTTT. The encoded protein is CAWSGGHHEKLFF.

The chain joins TRBV5-4 to TRBJ2-3; D call uncertain. The length of the CDR3 is 15 residues. The germline CDR1 and CDR2 sequences are SGHNT and YYREEE (reference sequence). Trimming took off 4 bases at V and 0 bases at J, with 12 bases between the two ends. CDR3 in amino acids: CASSTFGASTDTQYF. DNA for the CDR3: TGTGCCAGCAGCACCTTCGGAGCCAGCACAGATACGCAGTATTTT.

The chain couples TRBV7-9 to TRBJ2-5; D possibly corresponds to TRBD1 (6 bases). This CDR3 comprises 15 residues. Germline values: CDR1 SEHNR, CDR2 FQNEAQ (reference sequence). Trimming stripped 2 bases from V and 1 base from J, with 11 bases between. CDR3 DNA: TGTGCCAGCAGCTTATCACAGGGAATCCAAGAGACCCAGTACTTC. It is translated as CASSLSQGIQETQYF.

V gene TRBV28 combines with J gene TRBJ1-2; D is ambiguous. This CDR3 is 11 amino acids long. With 6 bases removed from V and 3 bases from J, the gap between germline ends came to 5 bases. Germline V lookup: CDR1 MDHEN, CDR2 SYDVKM. The CDR3 region has the DNA TGTGCCAGCAGACCGGACTATGGCTACACCTTC. It specifies CASRPDYGYTF.

The chain uses TRBV28 and TRBJ2-5, with 13 bases lining up with TRBD2. V shed 4 bases, J shed 5 bases, and the junction held 10 bases outside the gene matches. Germline CDR1 reads MDHEN; CDR2 reads SYDVKM. This CDR3 is built from 17 residues. The DNA for the CDR3 is TGTGCCAGCAGTTCCTCCGGACTAGCGGGGGCAGGGGAGACCCAGTACTTC. As protein: CASSSSGLAGAGETQYF.

This chain connects TRBV6-1 to TRBJ1-6, with D possibly being TRBD1 (5 bases). This CDR3 is built from 14 residues. Trimming took off 3 bases at V and 9 bases at J, with 12 bases between the two ends. The germline gives CDR1 MNHNS, CDR2 SASEGT. This CDR3 reads CASSEARDGSPLHF. In DNA form, the CDR3 reads TGTGCCAGCAGTGAGGCCAGGGATGGTTCACCCCTCCACTTT.

V and J are TRBV9 and TRBJ2-3, with 9 nucleotides matching TRBD2. The CDR3 sequence is 17 residues long. CDR1 is SGDLS and CDR2 is YYNGEE in the germline V gene. The trim removed 0 bases at V and 2 bases at J, leaving 7 bases unmatched. CDR3 residues: CASSVDPKRGATDTQYF. The CDR3 region has the DNA TGTGCCAGCAGCGTAGACCCAAAGCGGGGGGCCACAGATACGCAGTATTTT.

This clone was picked up one time. The chain carries TRBV27 and TRBJ2-2; 7 bases agree with TRBD2. CDR3 length: 14 amino acids. Germline lookup yields CDR1 MNHEY and CDR2 SMNVEV (reference sequence). With 10 bases clipped from V and 6 bases from J, the junction kept 11 bases outside the gene matches. The CDR3 loop is CANPIREDSGELFF. The DNA of the CDR3 is TGTGCCAACCCGATCCGGGAGGACTCCGGGGAGCTGTTTTTT.